This T cell receptor (beta chain) was found in a study of cytomegalovirus exposure and HLA in healthy donors. Study observations and caveats: Later analysis identified several of the most significant clusters that appeared linked to common viral pathogens. For most TCR beta V segments, an earlier analysis put the productive rate at about 87% or about 30% of the time. Researchers catalogued approximately 160 TCR beta chains as cytomegalovirus-associated.

13 Jbeta primers and 60 Vbeta primers were used for the PCR. The protocol was immunoSEQ multiplex PCR, while the TCRdb copy is restricted to in-frame clones and leaves out a portion. This table holds 65,000 to 90,000 clones, 76% found once. CDR3 size: 14 residues. The germline V and J ends were trimmed by 6 bases and 1 base, with 13 bases remaining between them. Looked up from germline, CDR1 is WNHNN and CDR2 is SYGVQD (reference sequence). A remark on this clone: Its specificity is unknown.

This sequence joins TRBV10-1 and TRBJ2-7, with a tentative D call TRBD1 (6 bases). The specimen sequenced was PBMCs. The sequence derives from a middle-aged man in good health and CMV-seronegative. The CDR3 loop is CASRQTGPSYEQYF. DNA for the CDR3: TGCGCCAGCAGGCAGACAGGCCCTTCCTACGAGCAGTACTTC.